These 29 T cell receptor beta chains were all obtained from the same sample, sequenced in a study of response to subunit inactivated influenza vaccine. TCRdb called the RT-PCR reads again in MiXCR, with one record for every CDR3 protein. The sample has some 640,000 distinct CDR3 sequences; 11% to 15% are singletons. The specimen was PBMCs from blood, collected about 14 days before vaccination. The receptors stem from a man aged 50 to 59 who received an inactivated influenza vaccine.

The CDR3: CASTPDRGNEQFF. CDR3 in DNA: TGTGCCAGCACCCCCGACCGGGGAAATGAGCAGTTCTTC. The rearrangement uses TRBV12-3 or TRBV12-4 and TRBJ2-1, with D perhaps TRBD2 (5 bases). The germline V and J ends were trimmed by 7 bases and 7 bases, with 14 bases remaining between them. The CDR3 runs to 13 residues.

A few counts support this clonotype. The V call is TRBV28, the J call TRBJ1-1; 9 nucleotides agree with TRBD1. Germline loops: CDR1 MDHEN, CDR2 SYDVKM. The CDR3 loop spans 16 amino acids. V shed 5 bases and J 1 base; nucleotides not matched to a gene: 8. The CDR3 DNA follows: TGTGCCAGCAGTGTCCCGGGACAGGGATCGAACACTGAAGCTTTCTTT. Encoded protein: CASSVPGQGSNTEAFF.

This chain connects TRBV10-3 to TRBJ2-1; D tentatively reads TRBD1 or TRBD2 (5 bases each). The V gene lost 4 bases and the J gene lost 0 bases, with 16 bases spanning the gap. The germline CDR1 and CDR2 sequences are ENHRY and SYGVKD. The CDR3 sequence is 17 residues long. The CDR3 is CAISGTDGTDSYNEQFF. In nucleotides, the CDR3 is TGTGCCATCAGTGGGACCGACGGGACCGACTCCTACAATGAGCAGTTCTTC.

This clonotype was counted a few times. The genes are TRBV5-1 and TRBJ1-4, with 7 bases identical to TRBD1. V lost 3 bases, J lost 3 bases, and 8 bases stayed unmatched. The CDR3 has 16 amino acids. CDR1 and CDR2 (germline): SGHRS, YFSETQ. CDR3 sequence: CASSSSTGFANEKLFF. The DNA of the CDR3 is TGCGCCAGCAGCTCCTCGACAGGGTTCGCTAATGAAAAACTGTTTTTT.

This clonotype was found a few times. The chain couples TRBV5-5 to TRBJ2-1, with TRBD1 matching 8 bases. V lost 4 bases and J lost 0; bases outside the gene matches: 6. There are 16 residues in the CDR3. Germline CDR1 is SGHKS and CDR2 is YYEKEE (reference sequence). The CDR3 bases are TGTGCCAGCAGCGGGGGACAGGTAAGCTCCTACAATGAGCAGTTCTTC. Translating it yields CASSGGQVSSYNEQFF.

The chain has TRBV5-1 and TRBJ2-7; no reliable D call. The CDR3 totals 15 residues. Germline CDR1 and CDR2: SGHRS and YFSETQ. Deletions cut 0 bases from V and 2 bases from J, with 12 bases between. The CDR3 reads CASSLEAELAYEQYF. The CDR3 coding sequence is TGCGCCAGCAGCTTGGAGGCGGAGCTCGCCTACGAGCAGTACTTC.

This clonotype came up many times. V is TRBV4-2 and J is TRBJ2-5, with 8 bases aligning to TRBD2. Looked up from germline, CDR1 is LGHNA and CDR2 is YNFKEQ. The length of the CDR3 is 15 residues. Trimming took 6 bases from V and 4 from J; bases not matched to a gene: 10. The CDR3 is CASSREGGPRETQYF. The CDR3 region has the DNA TGTGCCAGCAGTCGGGAGGGAGGTCCTCGAGAGACCCAGTACTTC.

There are many counts of this clonotype. The rearrangement joins TRBV19 to TRBJ1-6; no reliable D call. The CDR3 is 13 amino acids. Germline V gene data show CDR1 as LNHDA and CDR2 as SQIVND (reference sequence). V lost 6 bases and J 7 bases, leaving 10 bases between the germline ends. This chain's CDR3 is CASSRTGNSPLHF. CDR3 nucleotides: TGTGCCAGTAGCCGGACGGGGAATTCACCCCTCCACTTT.

This clonotype was recorded many times. Here the CDR3 reads CATSDFTSYNEQFF. The CDR3 DNA follows: TGTGCCACCAGTGATTTCACCTCCTACAATGAGCAGTTCTTC. The rearrangement uses TRBV24-1 and TRBJ2-1; D remains unclear. Germline CDR1 and CDR2: KGHDR and SFDVKD. V gave up 1 base and J gave up 0 bases, with 3 bases separating them. The CDR3 has 14 amino acids.

The rearrangement joins TRBV3-1 to TRBJ2-5; 12 bases align to TRBD2. Trimming at V came to 2 bases and at J to 2 bases, leaving 0 bases not matched to a gene. CDR1 and CDR2 from the germline V gene are LGHDT and YNNKEL (reference sequence). The CDR3 runs to 15 residues. CDR3 sequence (DNA): TGTGCCAGCAGCCAACTAGCGGGGGGGCAAGAGACCCAGTACTTC. Translation gives CASSQLAGGQETQYF.

The CDR3 protein is CSVQGVNYEQYF. The CDR3 bases are TGCAGCGTTCAAGGGGTCAACTACGAGCAGTACTTC. The chain links TRBV29-1 to TRBJ2-7; a possible D gene is TRBD1 (5 bases). Trimming removed 5 bases from V and 3 bases from J, with 11 bases in between. There are 12 residues in the CDR3. Germline V lookup: CDR1 SQVTM, CDR2 ANQGSEA.

V and J are TRBV19 and TRBJ2-1; TRBD1 matches 8 bases. The length of the CDR3 is 15 residues. Germline lookup yields CDR1 LNHDA and CDR2 SQIVND (reference sequence). J gave up 7 bases and V 4 bases, and 9 bases lay outside the gene matches. CDR3 amino acids: CASSTRQGARNEQFF. CDR3 nucleotides: TGTGCCAGTAGTACACGTCAGGGGGCGAGAAATGAGCAGTTCTTC.

This clonotype was detected many times. CDR3 region: CASSFQKTSNEQFF. The DNA for the CDR3 is TGTGCCAGCAGCTTCCAAAAAACTAGTAATGAGCAGTTCTTC. The gene calls are TRBV7-8 and TRBJ2-1; D might be TRBD2 (5 bases). This CDR3 spans 14 amino acids. Trimming removed 3 bases from V and 7 bases from J, with 13 bases in between. Germline V lookup: CDR1 SGHVS, CDR2 FQNEAQ.

The V and J genes are TRBV10-3 and TRBJ1-6, with D unresolved. The V end was cut by 3 bases, the J end by 8 bases, with 5 bases between. There are 12 residues in the CDR3. Germline V gene sequence: CDR1 ENHRY, CDR2 SYGVKD. In DNA, the CDR3 is TGTGCCATCAGTGATGGGGATTCACCCCTCCACTTT. Its translation is CAISDGDSPLHF.

The rearrangement links TRBV20-1 to TRBJ2-5, with 10 bases lining up with TRBD1. The CDR3 runs 15 residues. J gave up 5 bases and V 6 bases, and 12 bases lay outside the gene matches. Per the germline V gene, CDR1 is DFQATT and CDR2 is SNEGSKA (reference sequence). CDR3 DNA sequence: TGCAGTGCGCCTAACCCCGGGACAGGGGACGAGACCCAGTACTTC. This gives the protein CSAPNPGTGDETQYF.

This clonotype was observed a few times. V and J are TRBV6-2 or TRBV6-3 and TRBJ2-7, with unresolved D. The germline V and J ends were trimmed by 7 bases and 0 bases, with 16 bases remaining between them. The CDR3 length is 15 residues. In germline, CDR1 is MNHEY, CDR2 SVGEGT. CDR3 sequence reads: CASTGNSPTSYEQYF. For the CDR3, the DNA is TGTGCCAGCACCGGAAACTCGCCAACCTCCTACGAGCAGTACTTC.

This clonotype appeared many times. The chain has TRBV4-3 and TRBJ2-4, with a tentative D call TRBD1 (6 bases). Trimming cost V 0 bases and J 10 bases, with 13 bases left between them. CDR3 length: 14 amino acids. Germline V gene lookup returns CDR1 LGHNA and CDR2 YSLEER. The CDR3 DNA reads TGCGCCAGCAGCCAAGATAGGCAGGGGCAAATTCAGTACTTC. This translates into CASSQDRQGQIQYF.

This clonotype was seen at least ten times. V gene TRBV29-1 combines with J gene TRBJ2-1; D gene uncertain. Trimming removed 4 bases from V and 12 bases from J, with 10 bases in between. Germline V gene data show CDR1 as SQVTM and CDR2 as ANQGSEA. The CDR3 spans 10 residues. In DNA form, the CDR3 reads TGCAGCGTTGTGGGGAATTCGCAGTTCTTC. Translating gives CSVVGNSQFF.

The rearrangement uses TRBV6-2 or TRBV6-3 and TRBJ2-5; the D call may be TRBD1 or TRBD2 (5 bases each). Trimming pared 6 bases from V and 10 bases from J, leaving 18 bases between. CDR1 is MNHEY and CDR2 is SVGEGT in the germline V gene. This CDR3 region has 13 residues. The CDR3 spells CASSYGTFLNQYF. In nucleotides, the CDR3 is TGTGCCAGCAGCTATGGGACGTTTCTAAACCAGTACTTC.

The sample holds many counts of this clonotype. V gene TRBV30 combines with J gene TRBJ2-3; 8 bases match TRBD1. Germline V gives CDR1 GTSNPN, CDR2 SVGIG (reference sequence). The J segment lost 0 bases and the V segment lost 5 bases, leaving 10 bases of the junction unmatched. The CDR3 length is 16 residues. CDR3 DNA sequence: TGTGCCTGGTATAACCCAGGGGGCTCTAGCACAGATACGCAGTATTTT. It translates to CAWYNPGGSSTDTQYF.

The chain links TRBV18 to TRBJ2-5; TRBD1 might be the D (5 bases). CDR3 length equals 14 residues. Deletions cut 3 bases from V and 2 bases from J, with 10 bases between. Per germline, CDR1 KGHSH and CDR2 LQKENI. CDR3 sequence (DNA): TGTGCCAGCTCACCTATGGCAGGGCAAGAGACCCAGTACTTC. Translation: CASSPMAGQETQYF.

The table lists this clonotype with a few counts. The chain couples TRBV7-2 to TRBJ2-3; 8 bases are shared with TRBD2. This CDR3 comprises 16 residues. V was pared by 1 base and J by 2 bases, with 5 bases of the junction left unmatched. CDR1 is SGHTA and CDR2 is FQGNSA in the germline V gene. Here the CDR3 reads CASSLGAGGDTDTQYF. The CDR3 region has the DNA TGTGCCAGCAGCTTAGGGGCGGGGGGAGACACAGATACGCAGTATTTT.

The chain joins TRBV4-3 to TRBJ2-5; TRBD1 agrees at 7 bases. Germline V gene lookup returns CDR1 LGHNA and CDR2 YSLEER. The CDR3 loop spans 16 amino acids. J gave up 4 bases and V 0 bases, and 8 bases lay outside the gene matches. The CDR3, as DNA: TGCGCCAGCAGCCAAGATCTGAGGGGGCTGGGAGAGACCCAGTACTTC. Its translation is CASSQDLRGLGETQYF.

In its sample, this clonotype was seen a few times. The chain is built from TRBV6-2 or TRBV6-3 and TRBJ1-2; 9 bases map to TRBD1. J gave up 7 bases and V 5 bases, and 14 bases lay outside the gene matches. The germline gives CDR1 MNHEY, CDR2 SVGEGT. The CDR3 consists of 16 residues. This CDR3 is CASSRSTGQGLSGYTF. CDR3 DNA sequence: TGTGCCAGCAGTCGCAGTACGGGACAGGGCTTGTCTGGCTACACCTTC.

This clonotype was recorded at least ten times. The V gene is TRBV4-3, the J gene TRBJ2-7; 8 bases are a match to TRBD1. The V segment lost 3 bases and the J segment 6 bases; nucleotides outside the gene matches: 4. CDR3 length equals 13 residues. Germline CDR1 is LGHNA and CDR2 is YSLEER. CDR3 DNA sequence: TGCGCCAGCAGCCACGGACAGGGAGGCGAGCAGTACTTC. Its translation is CASSHGQGGEQYF.

The J gene is TRBJ1-1, the V gene TRBV6-1, with unresolved D. V lost 6 bases, J lost 0 bases, and 11 bases lay in between. CDR3 size: 14 residues. Germline V gene data show CDR1 as MNHNS and CDR2 as SASEGT. The CDR3 coding sequence is TGTGCCAGCAGCCGCAGTGGGTTGAACACTGAAGCTTTCTTT. This sequence encodes CASSRSGLNTEAFF.

This chain uses TRBV5-1 with TRBJ1-6; TRBD1 might be the D (5 bases). The CDR3 contains 16 residues. The germline V and J ends were trimmed by 0 bases and 6 bases, with 13 bases remaining between them. Germline V gene lookup returns CDR1 SGHRS and CDR2 YFSETQ. CDR3 sequence: CASSLEVGLGNSPLHF. Here the CDR3 DNA reads TGCGCCAGCAGCTTGGAGGTGGGGCTGGGTAATTCACCCCTCCACTTT.

Concerning this clonotype: The DNA is left out, because the CDR3 cannot be placed on it with certainty; the CDR3 is given as TCRdb lists it. The chain is built from TRBV28 and TRBJ2-3; the D call in the table, TRBD1, was not verified against the DNA. The CDR3 adds up to 16 amino acids, both ends counted. CDR1 and CDR2 from the germline V gene are MDHEN and SYDVKM. This CDR3 is CASSFGPGVGTDTQYF.

This clonotype was recorded many times. The chain couples TRBV6-5 to TRBJ2-7, with D unclear. V was pared by 0 bases and J by 4 bases, with 10 bases between. The CDR3 loop spans 14 amino acids. CDR1 MNHEY and CDR2 SVGAGI come from the germline V gene. The CDR3 nucleotides read TGTGCCAGCAGTTACTCGATACCGGTTTACGAGCAGTACTTC. Residues: CASSYSIPVYEQYF.